This T cell receptor (beta chain) emerged from a study of spatial heterogeneity in lung cancer. The germline V and J ends were trimmed by 0 bases and 0 bases, with 5 bases remaining between them. The CDR3 loop spans 14 amino acids. Germline loops: CDR1 LGHDT, CDR2 YNNKEL (reference sequence). Each CDR3 protein gets one entry after TCRdb re-called the 5' RACE reads with MiXCR. The repertoire holds approximately 94,000 distinct CDR3 sequences, with 3.5% to 5% as singletons. Time point here: sample taken at primary tumor resection. Tumor, nontumor lung or frozen PBMC supplied whole RNA that was sequenced unsorted. This clonotype occurred many times. Its target is unknown. Study findings and constraints: One measure, the expanded intratumoral alpha and beta TCR count, tracked tumor mutation counts.

The sequence came from a male donor with early-stage non-small cell lung cancer. V gene TRBV3-1 combines with J gene TRBJ2-5; no clear D. Sequencing was performed on lung tumor tissue, taken at surgery. The CDR3 bases are TGTGCCAGCAGCCAAGACCGCCACCAAGAGACCCAGTACTTC. It codes for CASSQDRHQETQYF.